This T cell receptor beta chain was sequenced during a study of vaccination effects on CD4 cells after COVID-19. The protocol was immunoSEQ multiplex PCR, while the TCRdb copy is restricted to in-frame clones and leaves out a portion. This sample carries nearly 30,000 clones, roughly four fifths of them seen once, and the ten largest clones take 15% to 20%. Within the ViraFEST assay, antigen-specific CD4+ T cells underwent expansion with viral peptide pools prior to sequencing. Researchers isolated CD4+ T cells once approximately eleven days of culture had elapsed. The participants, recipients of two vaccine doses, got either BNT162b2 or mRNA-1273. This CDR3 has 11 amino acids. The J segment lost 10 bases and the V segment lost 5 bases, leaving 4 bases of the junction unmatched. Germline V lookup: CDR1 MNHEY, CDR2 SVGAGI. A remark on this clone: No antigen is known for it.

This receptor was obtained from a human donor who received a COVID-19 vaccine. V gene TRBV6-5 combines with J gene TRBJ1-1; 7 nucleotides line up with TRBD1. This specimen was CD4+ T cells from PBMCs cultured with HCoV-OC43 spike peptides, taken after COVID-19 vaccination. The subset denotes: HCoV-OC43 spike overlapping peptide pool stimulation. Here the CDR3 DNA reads TGTGCCAGCAGTAAGAGGGGGCGAGCTTTCTTT. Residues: CASSKRGRAFF.